This T cell receptor beta chain is drawn from a study of cytomegalovirus exposure and HLA in healthy donors. Overall study: Earlier, 117 million unique TCR beta sequences were recovered from about 170 million T cells by an analysis.

Germline V lookup: CDR1 MNHEY, CDR2 SVGAGI. V shed 7 bases and J shed 1 base, with 10 bases lying between them. The CDR3 runs to 13 residues. The PCR was carried out with 60 Vbeta primers and 13 Jbeta primers. Measured with immunoSEQ multiplex PCR; TCRdb has only the in-frame clones, and not every one. The sample records 150,000 to 200,000 clones, approximately 81% being singletons. The genes are TRBV6-5 and TRBJ1-1, with D possibly TRBD1 on 6 matching bases. The receptor's source is a man younger than 35 in good health and CMV-seropositive. The sequencing input was PBMCs. Here the CDR3 DNA reads TGTGCCAGCACTCAGGGGTCGAACACTGAAGCTTTCTTT. Translated: CASTQGSNTEAFF.